What follows are 9 T cell receptor beta chains derived from one specimen sequenced in a study of technical replicates of blood from a few donors. Here immunoSEQ multiplex PCR was the method, and the copy in TCRdb shows in-frame clones only, minus some. The sample has 55,000 to 75,000 clones, 80% to 90% seen once. Material for sequencing was PBMCs. Receptor source: a human donor in good health. Some clones in this sample may be carry-over from other donors' samples.

This sequence joins TRBV2 and TRBJ1-3; 12 bases align to TRBD1. The J segment lost 0 bases and the V segment lost 7 bases, leaving 7 bases of the junction unmatched. Germline CDR1 reads SNHLY; CDR2 reads FYNNEI. The CDR3 runs 17 residues. The CDR3 reads CASTGTGGPYSGNTIYF. Written as DNA, the CDR3 is TGTGCCAGCACCGGGACAGGGGGCCCGTACTCTGGAAACACCATATATTTT.

This chain uses TRBV27 with TRBJ1-2; D may be TRBD1 (6 bases). The CDR3 is 12 residues long. The germline V gene has CDR1 MNHEY and CDR2 SMNVEV (reference sequence). V lost 5 bases to trimming and J lost 8 bases, with 12 bases between them. The CDR3 DNA reads TGTGCCAGCAGTCCAACAGGGTCGGGCTACACCTTC. It is translated as CASSPTGSGYTF.

The chain recombines TRBV4-1 with TRBJ2-3; a weak D match, TRBD1 (5 bases). CDR1 MGHRA and CDR2 YSYEKL come from the germline V gene. Trimming cost V 1 base and J 5 bases, with 10 bases left between them. The CDR3 length is 14 residues. The CDR3: CASSQAPGRDTQYF. The CDR3 DNA sequence: TGCGCCAGCAGCCAAGCCCCAGGGCGAGATACGCAGTATTTT.

This clone has more than one count but fewer than ten. V is TRBV7-8 and J is TRBJ2-3, with D perhaps TRBD2 (6 bases). The CDR3 sequence is 16 residues long. Germline V gene sequence: CDR1 SGHVS, CDR2 FQNEAQ. Trimming pared 5 bases from V and 2 bases from J, leaving 17 bases between. The CDR3 spells CASSLLGRGYTDTQYF. The CDR3 bases are TGTGCCAGCAGCCTCCTCGGGCGGGGCTACACAGATACGCAGTATTTT.

This clone was seen only once. V and J are TRBV19 and TRBJ1-2; 8 nucleotides align to TRBD1. The ends lost 3 bases at V and 8 bases at J; junction bases unmatched: 5. Per germline, CDR1 LNHDA and CDR2 SQIVND (reference sequence). The CDR3 runs to 13 residues. This CDR3 reads CASSMDRVRGYTF. The CDR3, as DNA: TGTGCCAGTAGTATGGACAGGGTTCGGGGCTACACCTTC.

The chain couples TRBV6-1 to TRBJ2-4; 8 nucleotides agree with TRBD2. Trimming at V came to 4 bases and at J to 6 bases, leaving 5 bases not matched to a gene. The CDR3 length is 14 residues. The germline V gene encodes CDR1 MNHNS and CDR2 SASEGT. This CDR3 is CASSGPGLANIQYF. The CDR3, as DNA: TGTGCCAGCAGTGGGCCCGGACTAGCAAACATTCAGTACTTC.

The DNA for the CDR3 is TGCAGCGTTGGGTCAACAGGGGGGAGTCAGCCCCAGCATTTT. Residues: CSVGSTGGSQPQHF. The chain joins TRBV29-1 to TRBJ1-5; 8 nucleotides agree with TRBD1. Unmatched junction bases numbered 8, after V lost 4 bases and J lost 6 bases. CDR3 length equals 14 residues. Germline CDR1 SQVTM, CDR2 ANQGSEA.

This chain links TRBV4-1 with TRBJ2-7; TRBD1 matches 10 bases. Trimming at V came to 1 base and at J to 8 bases, leaving 14 bases not matched to a gene. The germline V gene has CDR1 MGHRA and CDR2 YSYEKL. The CDR3 runs to 17 residues. This CDR3 reads CASSQGEGGQGTWQQYF. CDR3 coding DNA: TGCGCCAGCAGCCAAGGGGAAGGGGGACAGGGGACCTGGCAGCAGTACTTC.

This chain links TRBV12-5 with TRBJ2-1; D perhaps matches TRBD2 (7 bases). The V and J ends lost 0 bases and 2 bases respectively, with 11 bases between them. The CDR3 loop spans 16 amino acids. Germline V CDR1 and CDR2: LGHNT, FRNRAP. DNA of the CDR3: TGTGCTAGTGGTTTGGTACTGCGGGGGCCCTACAATGAGCAGTTCTTC. The encoded protein is CASGLVLRGPYNEQFF. Variable domain in full (rest from reference TRBV12-5 and TRBJ2-1): DARVTQTPRHKVTEMGQEVTMRCQPILGHNTVFWYRQTMMQGLELLAYFRNRAPLDDSGMPKDRFSAEMPDATLATLKIQPSEPRDSAVYFCASGLVLRGPYNEQFFGPGTRLTVL.